The 15 T cell receptor beta chains presented below share a single source sample, sequenced in a study of blood T cell repertoires in COVID-19. Profiled with immunoSEQ multiplex PCR; TCRdb holds only in-frame clones, not every one. The table includes approximately 150,000 clones, around 83% detected once. Sequencing used peripheral blood. The source of these receptors is a woman in her sixties or seventies who had recovered from COVID-19.

The V call is TRBV12-3 or TRBV12-4, the J call TRBJ2-7; 7 nucleotides align to TRBD1. V lost 6 bases, J lost 2 bases, and 4 bases stayed unmatched. The CDR3 is 13 amino acids. CDR3 nucleotides: TGTGCCAGCAGCCCAGACAGGGCCTACGAGCAGTACTTC. Amino acids: CASSPDRAYEQYF.

The genes are TRBV30 and TRBJ1-1; D gene unclear. V lost 1 base and J 10 bases, leaving 10 bases between the germline ends. Germline CDR1 reads GTSNPN; CDR2 reads SVGIG (reference sequence). CDR3 length equals 11 residues. The DNA of the CDR3 is TGTGCCTGGAGTGCGCCCCTCGGAGCTTTCTTT. This translates into CAWSAPLGAFF. Combining the CDR3 with reference TRBV30 and TRBJ1-1 gives the whole variable domain SQTIHQWPATLVQPVGSPLSLECTVEGTSNPNLYWYRQAAGRGLQLLFYSVGIGQISSEVPQNLSASRPQDRQFILSSKKLLLSDSGFYLCAWSAPLGAFFGQGTRLTVV.

The chain is built from TRBV18 and TRBJ1-1, with D hard to call. V shed 3 bases and J shed 3 bases, with 8 bases lying between them. The length of the CDR3 is 13 residues. Looked up from germline, CDR1 is KGHSH and CDR2 is LQKENI. The CDR3 sequence is CASSPRRDTEAFF. The CDR3 DNA sequence: TGTGCCAGCTCACCCCGCCGGGACACTGAAGCTTTCTTT.

The chain uses TRBV4-1 and TRBJ1-1; TRBD1 is a possible D gene (6 bases). V gave up 4 bases and J gave up 5 bases, with 17 bases separating them. The germline V gene encodes CDR1 MGHRA and CDR2 YSYEKL. This CDR3 has 15 amino acids. DNA of the CDR3: TGCGCCAGCAGCCCGGGGGGGGCGAGGAGGACTGAAGCTTTCTTT. As protein: CASSPGGARRTEAFF.

This chain connects TRBV7-9 to TRBJ1-4; no definite D call. This CDR3 has 15 residues. Deletions cut 1 base from V and 3 bases from J, with 9 bases between. Germline V gene sequence: CDR1 SEHNR, CDR2 FQNEAQ (reference sequence). The CDR3 reads CASSLVAGANEKLFF. The CDR3 DNA reads as TGTGCCAGCAGCTTAGTGGCGGGTGCTAATGAAAAACTGTTTTTT.

This clone was seen once. The chain combines TRBV7-9 with TRBJ2-3, with 8 positions matching TRBD1. In germline, CDR1 is SEHNR, CDR2 FQNEAQ (reference sequence). Trimming took 5 bases from V and 2 from J; bases not matched to a gene: 6. The CDR3 covers 15 residues. CDR3 sequence (DNA): TGTGCCAGCAGCCCTCGACAGGGGTCCACAGATACGCAGTATTTT. Translated, it gives CASSPRQGSTDTQYF.

The J gene is TRBJ2-3, the V gene TRBV18; 8 positions agree with TRBD2. The junction had 0 bases not matched to a gene; V was cut back by 0 bases and J by 1 base. The CDR3 contains 15 residues. Germline values: CDR1 KGHSH, CDR2 LQKENI. CDR3 sequence (DNA): TGTGCCAGCTCACCACCAGCGGGGGGCACAGATACGCAGTATTTT. Amino acid sequence: CASSPPAGGTDTQYF.

V gene TRBV5-1 combines with J gene TRBJ2-7; tentatively, D is TRBD2 (5 bases). The CDR3 is made up of 13 amino acids. Germline values: CDR1 SGHRS, CDR2 YFSETQ. Trimming cost V 3 bases and J 3 bases, with 10 bases left between them. The CDR3 sequence: CASSSRRDYEQYF. The CDR3 DNA sequence: TGCGCCAGCAGCTCCCGACGGGACTACGAGCAGTACTTC.

The V call is TRBV5-1, the J call TRBJ1-1, with D hard to call. This CDR3 spans 13 amino acids. V lost 0 bases, J lost 10 bases, and 13 bases lay in between. CDR1 is SGHRS, CDR2 YFSETQ, per germline. The CDR3 DNA follows: TGCGCCAGCAGCTTGGGGCAGCCGGAGGGAGCTTTCTTT. Translated, it gives CASSLGQPEGAFF. Full variable domain (missing parts from reference TRBV5-1 and TRBJ1-1): KAGVTQTPRYLIKTRGQQVTLSCSPISGHRSVSWYQQTPGQGLQFLFEYFSETQRNKGNFPGRFSGRQFSNSRSEMNVSTLELGDSALYLCASSLGQPEGAFFGQGTRLTVV.

CDR3 in amino acids: CASSLNPRNSPLHF. In DNA form, the CDR3 reads TGTGCCAGCAGCTTAAACCCGAGGAATTCACCCCTCCACTTT. The chain carries TRBV7-3 and TRBJ1-6, with D unclear. This CDR3 spans 14 amino acids. Per germline, CDR1 SGHTA and CDR2 FQGTGA. The V end lost 1 base, the J end lost 7 bases, and 8 bases lay between the germline ends.

This sequence joins TRBV5-4 and TRBJ1-2; tentatively, D is TRBD1 (6 bases). Trimming cost V 4 bases and J 3 bases, with 16 bases left between them. Germline V gives CDR1 SGHNT, CDR2 YYREEE (reference sequence). This CDR3 contains 15 residues. The CDR3 region is CASSPQQGTDYGYTF. CDR3 bases: TGTGCCAGCAGCCCCCAGCAGGGGACGGACTATGGCTACACCTTC. The variable domain in full, with the rest retrieved from reference TRBV5-4 and TRBJ1-2, is ETGVTQSPTHLIKTRGQQVTLRCSSQSGHNTVSWYQQALGQGPQFIFQYYREEENGRGNFPPRFSGLQFPNYSSELNVNALELDDSALYLCASSPQQGTDYGYTFGSGTRLTVV.

The DNA for the CDR3 is TGTGCCTGGAGTGTACAAACTGAAGCTTTCTTT. Protein sequence: CAWSVQTEAFF. The chain couples TRBV30 to TRBJ1-1; D gene uncertain. Germline V gene data show CDR1 as GTSNPN and CDR2 as SVGIG (reference sequence). The CDR3 consists of 11 residues. Trimming cost V 0 bases and J 5 bases, with 4 bases left between them. The whole variable domain, remainder taken from reference TRBV30 and TRBJ1-1, is SQTIHQWPATLVQPVGSPLSLECTVEGTSNPNLYWYRQAAGRGLQLLFYSVGIGQISSEVPQNLSASRPQDRQFILSSKKLLLSDSGFYLCAWSVQTEAFFGQGTRLTVV.

The CDR3 loop reads CASSPQGADYNEQFF. DNA of the CDR3: TGTGCCAGCTCACCACAGGGGGCGGACTACAATGAGCAGTTCTTC. The chain links TRBV18 to TRBJ2-1; 7 bases are a match to TRBD1. The germline V gene encodes CDR1 KGHSH and CDR2 LQKENI. The CDR3 totals 15 residues. J was trimmed by 3 bases and V by 1 base; bases with no gene match: 3.

The rearrangement links TRBV30 to TRBJ2-2; 7 bases line up with TRBD2. The CDR3 consists of 15 residues. The V gene's germline CDR1 is GTSNPN and CDR2 SVGIG (reference sequence). Losses at the gene ends were 1 base for V and 0 bases for J; bases not matched to a gene: 2. CDR3 protein: CAWSGGGANTGELFF. The CDR3 DNA follows: TGTGCCTGGAGTGGGGGGGGAGCGAACACCGGGGAGCTGTTTTTT.

The J gene is TRBJ1-2, the V gene TRBV19, with D hard to call. The germline gives CDR1 LNHDA, CDR2 SQIVND (reference sequence). The CDR3 runs to 16 residues. The germline V and J ends were trimmed by 7 bases and 4 bases, with 22 bases remaining between them. CDR3 residues: CASTYRSEGIAYGYTF. The CDR3, as DNA: TGTGCCAGTACCTACCGATCAGAGGGCATCGCCTATGGCTACACCTTC.